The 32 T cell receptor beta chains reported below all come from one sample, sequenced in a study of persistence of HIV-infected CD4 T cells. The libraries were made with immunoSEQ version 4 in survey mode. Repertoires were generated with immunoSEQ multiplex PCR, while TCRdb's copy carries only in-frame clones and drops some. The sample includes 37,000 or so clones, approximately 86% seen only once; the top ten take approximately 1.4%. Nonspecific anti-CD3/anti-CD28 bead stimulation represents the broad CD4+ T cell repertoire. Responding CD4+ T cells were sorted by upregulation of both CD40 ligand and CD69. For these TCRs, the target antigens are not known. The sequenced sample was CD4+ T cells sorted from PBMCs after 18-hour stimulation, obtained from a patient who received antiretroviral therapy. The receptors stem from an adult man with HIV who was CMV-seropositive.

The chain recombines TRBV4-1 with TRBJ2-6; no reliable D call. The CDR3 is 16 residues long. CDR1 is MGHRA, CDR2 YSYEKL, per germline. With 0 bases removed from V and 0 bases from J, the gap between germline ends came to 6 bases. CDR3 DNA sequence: TGCGCCAGCAGCCAAGATCTCCTCTCTGGGGCCAACGTCCTGACTTTC. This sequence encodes CASSQDLLSGANVLTF.

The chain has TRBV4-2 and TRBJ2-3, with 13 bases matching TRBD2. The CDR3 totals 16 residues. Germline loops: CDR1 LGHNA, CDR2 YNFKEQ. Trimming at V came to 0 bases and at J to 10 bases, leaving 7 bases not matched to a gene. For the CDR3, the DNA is TGTGCCAGCAGCCAAGAGGGGACTAGCGGGGTGATTGCGCAGTATTTT. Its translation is CASSQEGTSGVIAQYF.

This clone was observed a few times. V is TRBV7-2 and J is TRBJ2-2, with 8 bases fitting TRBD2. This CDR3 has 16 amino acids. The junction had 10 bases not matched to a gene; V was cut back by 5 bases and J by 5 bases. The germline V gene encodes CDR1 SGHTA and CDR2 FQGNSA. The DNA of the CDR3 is TGTGCCAGCAGCCCGGCGGGGGGCCTGGGAACCGGGGAGCTGTTTTTT. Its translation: CASSPAGGLGTGELFF. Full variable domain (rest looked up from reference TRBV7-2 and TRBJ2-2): GAGVSQSPSNKVTEKGKDVELRCDPISGHTALYWYRQSLGQGLEFLIYFQGNSAPDKSGLPSDRFSAERTGGSVSTLTIQRTQQEDSAVYLCASSPAGGLGTGELFFGEGSRLTVL.

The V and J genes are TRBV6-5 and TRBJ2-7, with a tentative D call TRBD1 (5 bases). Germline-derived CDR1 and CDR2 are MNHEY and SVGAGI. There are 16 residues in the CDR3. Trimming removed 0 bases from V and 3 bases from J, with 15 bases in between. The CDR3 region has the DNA TGTGCCAGCAGTTACTCCCGGCAGGGTTCCCTCTACGAGCAGTACTTC. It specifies CASSYSRQGSLYEQYF.

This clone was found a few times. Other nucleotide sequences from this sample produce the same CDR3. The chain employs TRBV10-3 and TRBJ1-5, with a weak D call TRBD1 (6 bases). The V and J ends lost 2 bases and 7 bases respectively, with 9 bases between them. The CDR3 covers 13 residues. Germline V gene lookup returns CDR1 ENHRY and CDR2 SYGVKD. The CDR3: CAISEGGSQPQHF. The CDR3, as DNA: TGTGCCATCAGTGAGGGGGGCTCACAGCCCCAGCATTTT.

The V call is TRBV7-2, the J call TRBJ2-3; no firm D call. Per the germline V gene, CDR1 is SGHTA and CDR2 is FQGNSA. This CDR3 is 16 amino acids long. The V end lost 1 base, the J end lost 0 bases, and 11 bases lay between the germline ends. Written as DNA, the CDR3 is TGTGCCAGCAGCTTAGAGTCCGTTATTAGCACAGATACGCAGTATTTT. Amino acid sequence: CASSLESVISTDTQYF.

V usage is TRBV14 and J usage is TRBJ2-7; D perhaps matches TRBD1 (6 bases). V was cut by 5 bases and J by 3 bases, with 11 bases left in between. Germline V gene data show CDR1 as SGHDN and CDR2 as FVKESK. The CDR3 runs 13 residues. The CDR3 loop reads CASSWDNFYEQYF. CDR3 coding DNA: TGTGCCAGCAGCTGGGACAACTTCTACGAGCAGTACTTC. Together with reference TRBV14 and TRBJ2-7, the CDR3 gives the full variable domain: EAGVTQFPSHSVIEKGQTVTLRCDPISGHDNLYWYRRVMGKEIKFLLHFVKESKQDESGMPNNRFLAERTGGTYSTLKVQPAELEDSGVYFCASSWDNFYEQYFGPGTRLTVT.

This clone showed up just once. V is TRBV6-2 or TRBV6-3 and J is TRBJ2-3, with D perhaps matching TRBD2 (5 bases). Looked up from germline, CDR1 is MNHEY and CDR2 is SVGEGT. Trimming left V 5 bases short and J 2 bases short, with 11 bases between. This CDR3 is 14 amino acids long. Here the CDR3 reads CASSRTGFTDTQYF. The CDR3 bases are TGTGCCAGCAGTCGGACTGGATTCACAGATACGCAGTATTTT.

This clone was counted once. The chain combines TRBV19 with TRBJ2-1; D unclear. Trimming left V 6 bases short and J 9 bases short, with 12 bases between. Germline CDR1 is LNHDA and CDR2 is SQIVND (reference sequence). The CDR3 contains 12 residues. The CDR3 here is CASSPFKGEQFF. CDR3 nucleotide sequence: TGTGCCAGTAGCCCCTTTAAGGGTGAGCAGTTCTTC.

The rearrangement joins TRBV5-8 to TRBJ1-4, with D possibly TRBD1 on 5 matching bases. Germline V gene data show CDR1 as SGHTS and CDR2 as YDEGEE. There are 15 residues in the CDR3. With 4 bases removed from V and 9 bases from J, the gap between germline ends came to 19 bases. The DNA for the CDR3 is TGTGCCAGCAGCCATCAGATTGACGGGGGGAAAAAACTGTTTTTT. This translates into CASSHQIDGGKKLFF.

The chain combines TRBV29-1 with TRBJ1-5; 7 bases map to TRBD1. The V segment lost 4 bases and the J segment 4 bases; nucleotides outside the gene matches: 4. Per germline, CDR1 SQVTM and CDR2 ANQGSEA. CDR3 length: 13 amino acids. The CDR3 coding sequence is TGCAGCGTTGTTCTCAGGGGGAATCAGCCCCAGCATTTT. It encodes CSVVLRGNQPQHF.

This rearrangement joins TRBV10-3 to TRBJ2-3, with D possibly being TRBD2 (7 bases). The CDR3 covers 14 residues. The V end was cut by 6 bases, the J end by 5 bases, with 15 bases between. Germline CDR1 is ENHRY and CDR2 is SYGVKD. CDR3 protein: CAIRIRGAEDTQYF. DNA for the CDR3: TGTGCCATCAGGATCCGGGGGGCCGAAGATACGCAGTATTTT.

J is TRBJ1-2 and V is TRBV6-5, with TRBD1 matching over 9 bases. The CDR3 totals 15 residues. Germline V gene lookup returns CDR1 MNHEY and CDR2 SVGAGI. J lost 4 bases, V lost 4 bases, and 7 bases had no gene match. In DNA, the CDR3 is TGTGCCAGCAGTTTTAACAGGGGGCGCAGCTATGGCTACACCTTC. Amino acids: CASSFNRGRSYGYTF.

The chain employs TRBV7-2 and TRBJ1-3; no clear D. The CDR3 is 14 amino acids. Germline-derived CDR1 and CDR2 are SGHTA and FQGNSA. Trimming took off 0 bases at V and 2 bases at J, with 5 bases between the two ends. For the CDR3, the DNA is TGTGCCAGCAGCTTAGCAGGGCCTGGAAACACCATATATTTT. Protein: CASSLAGPGNTIYF.

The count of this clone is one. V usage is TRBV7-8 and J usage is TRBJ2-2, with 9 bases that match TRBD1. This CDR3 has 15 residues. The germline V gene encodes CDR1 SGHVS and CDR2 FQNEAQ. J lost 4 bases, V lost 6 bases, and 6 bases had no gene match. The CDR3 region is CASRSTGGITGELFF. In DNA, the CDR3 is TGTGCCAGCAGGTCCACAGGGGGCATCACCGGGGAGCTGTTTTTT.

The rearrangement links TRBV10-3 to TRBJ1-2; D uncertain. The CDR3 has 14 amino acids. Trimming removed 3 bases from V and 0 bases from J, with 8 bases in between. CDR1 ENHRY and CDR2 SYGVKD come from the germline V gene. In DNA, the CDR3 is TGTGCCATCAGTGATGGTACGACTAACTATGGCTACACCTTC. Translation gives CAISDGTTNYGYTF.

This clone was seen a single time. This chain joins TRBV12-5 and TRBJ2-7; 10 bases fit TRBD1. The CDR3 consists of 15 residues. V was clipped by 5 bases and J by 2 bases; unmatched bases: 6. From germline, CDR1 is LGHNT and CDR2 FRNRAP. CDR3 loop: CASGTGQGETYEQYF. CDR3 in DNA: TGTGCTAGTGGTACCGGACAGGGGGAGACCTACGAGCAGTACTTC.

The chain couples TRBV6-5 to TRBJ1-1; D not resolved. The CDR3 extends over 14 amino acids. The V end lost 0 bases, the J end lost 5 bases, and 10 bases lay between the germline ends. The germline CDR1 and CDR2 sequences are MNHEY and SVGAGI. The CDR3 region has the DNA TGTGCCAGCAGTTACTCGAACTGGGTGACTGAAGCTTTCTTT. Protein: CASSYSNWVTEAFF.

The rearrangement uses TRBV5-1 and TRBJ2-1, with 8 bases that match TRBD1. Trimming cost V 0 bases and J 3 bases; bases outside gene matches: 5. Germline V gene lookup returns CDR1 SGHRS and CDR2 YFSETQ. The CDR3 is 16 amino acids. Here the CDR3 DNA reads TGCGCCAGCAGCTTGGGTCAGGGGGCCTACTACAATGAGCAGTTCTTC. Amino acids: CASSLGQGAYYNEQFF.

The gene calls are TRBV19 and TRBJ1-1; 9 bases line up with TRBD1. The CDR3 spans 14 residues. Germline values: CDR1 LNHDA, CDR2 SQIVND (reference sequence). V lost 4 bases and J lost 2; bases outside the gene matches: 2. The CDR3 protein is CASSRGQGNTEAFF. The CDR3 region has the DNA TGTGCCAGTAGTAGGGGACAGGGAAACACTGAAGCTTTCTTT.

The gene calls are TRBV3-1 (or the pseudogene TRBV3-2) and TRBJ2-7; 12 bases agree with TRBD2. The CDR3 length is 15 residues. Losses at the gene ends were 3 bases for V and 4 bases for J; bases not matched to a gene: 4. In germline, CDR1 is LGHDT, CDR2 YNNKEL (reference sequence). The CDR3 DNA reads TGTGCCAGCAGCCAGACTAGCGGGAGTCGGTACGAGCAGTACTTC. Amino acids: CASSQTSGSRYEQYF.

CDR3 sequence reads: CASSLKNDAGSYSNQPQHF. DNA of the CDR3: TGTGCCAGCAGCTTGAAAAACGATGCAGGTTCGTATAGCAATCAGCCCCAGCATTTT. V gene TRBV5-4 combines with J gene TRBJ1-5; D ambiguous. Germline V CDR1 and CDR2: SGHNT, YYREEE (reference sequence). Trimming shortened V by 1 base and J by 0 bases, and 20 bases separated the two germline ends. The CDR3 length is 19 residues.

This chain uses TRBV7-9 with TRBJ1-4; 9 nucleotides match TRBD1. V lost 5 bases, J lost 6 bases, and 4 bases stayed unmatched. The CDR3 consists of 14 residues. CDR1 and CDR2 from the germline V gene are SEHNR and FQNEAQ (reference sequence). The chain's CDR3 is CASSAGTGYEKLFF. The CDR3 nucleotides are TGTGCCAGCAGCGCCGGGACAGGGTATGAAAAACTGTTTTTT.

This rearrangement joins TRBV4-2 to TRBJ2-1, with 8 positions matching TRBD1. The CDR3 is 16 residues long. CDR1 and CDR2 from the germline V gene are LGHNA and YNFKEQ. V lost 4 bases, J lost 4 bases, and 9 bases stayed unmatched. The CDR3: CASSLGQVTFYNEQFF. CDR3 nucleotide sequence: TGTGCCAGCAGCCTGGGACAGGTCACTTTTTACAATGAGCAGTTCTTC.

Written as DNA, the CDR3 is TGTGCCAGCAGTTACAGCGACAGGGTCACCGGGGAGCTGTTTTTT. This encodes CASSYSDRVTGELFF. The V and J genes are TRBV6-5 and TRBJ2-2; 7 bases agree with TRBD1. The CDR3 contains 15 residues. V lost 2 bases to trimming and J lost 4 bases; unmatched junction nucleotides: 4. Germline lookup yields CDR1 MNHEY and CDR2 SVGAGI.

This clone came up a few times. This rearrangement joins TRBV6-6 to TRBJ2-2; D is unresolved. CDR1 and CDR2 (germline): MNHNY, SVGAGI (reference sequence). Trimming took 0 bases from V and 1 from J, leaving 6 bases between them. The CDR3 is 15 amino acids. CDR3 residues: CASSYSMGNTGELFF. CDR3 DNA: TGTGCCAGCAGTTACTCGATGGGGAACACCGGGGAGCTGTTTTTT.

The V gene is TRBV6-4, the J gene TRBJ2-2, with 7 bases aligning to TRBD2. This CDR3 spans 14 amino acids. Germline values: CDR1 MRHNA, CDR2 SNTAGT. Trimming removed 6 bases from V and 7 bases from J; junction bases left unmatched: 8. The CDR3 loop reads CASRGAGAIGELFF. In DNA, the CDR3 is TGTGCCAGCAGAGGGGCGGGAGCCATCGGGGAGCTGTTTTTT.

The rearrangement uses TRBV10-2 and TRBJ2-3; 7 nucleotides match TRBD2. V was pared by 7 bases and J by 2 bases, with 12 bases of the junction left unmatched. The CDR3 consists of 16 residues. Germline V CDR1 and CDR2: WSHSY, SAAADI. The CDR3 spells CASTSGASRFTDTQYF. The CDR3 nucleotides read TGCGCCAGCACCAGCGGGGCATCCAGATTCACAGATACGCAGTATTTT.

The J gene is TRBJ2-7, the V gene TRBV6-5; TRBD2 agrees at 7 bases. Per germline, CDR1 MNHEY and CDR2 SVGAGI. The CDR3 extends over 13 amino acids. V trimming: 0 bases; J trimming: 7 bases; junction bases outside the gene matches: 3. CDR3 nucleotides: TGTGCCAGCAGTTACTCCCGAGCGGGGGAGCAGTACTTC. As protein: CASSYSRAGEQYF.

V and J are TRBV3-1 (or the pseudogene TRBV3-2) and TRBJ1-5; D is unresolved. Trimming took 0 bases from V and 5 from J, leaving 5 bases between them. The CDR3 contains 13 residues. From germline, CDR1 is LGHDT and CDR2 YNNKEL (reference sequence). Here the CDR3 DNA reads TGTGCCAGCAGCCAAGATCGGGATCAGCCCCAGCATTTT. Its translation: CASSQDRDQPQHF.

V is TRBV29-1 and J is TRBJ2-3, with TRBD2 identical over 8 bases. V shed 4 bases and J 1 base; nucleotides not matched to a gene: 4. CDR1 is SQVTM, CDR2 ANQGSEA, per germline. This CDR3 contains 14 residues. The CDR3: CSVGGSGGTDTQYF. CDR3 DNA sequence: TGCAGCGTTGGAGGTAGCGGGGGCACAGATACGCAGTATTTT.

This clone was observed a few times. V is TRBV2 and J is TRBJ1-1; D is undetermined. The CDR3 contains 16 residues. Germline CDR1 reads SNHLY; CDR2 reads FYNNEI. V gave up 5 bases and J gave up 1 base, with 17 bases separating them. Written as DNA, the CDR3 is TGTGCCAGCAGTATCCGGTCGCAATCACCGAACACTGAAGCTTTCTTT. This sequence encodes CASSIRSQSPNTEAFF.